This T cell receptor (beta chain) is drawn from a study of neurological immune-mediated disorders. Study-wide points: No expanded-clone CDR3 amino acid sequence recurred across subjects, suggesting private TCR-beta repertoires.

TCRdb processed the 5' RACE reads anew with MiXCR; each CDR3 protein has one entry. The data contain roughly 50,000 distinct CDR3 sequences, over 20% of them singletons. This clonotype was seen many times. No antigen is known for it. V lost 5 bases and J lost 8, with 13 bases in between. From germline, CDR1 is SGHTA and CDR2 FQGNSA. The CDR3 consists of 14 residues. This chain uses TRBV7-2 with TRBJ1-6; no clear D. The sequence was collected from a woman in her seventies in good health. Sequencing used PBMCs. This chain's CDR3 is CASSDLGSYSPLHF. In DNA, the CDR3 is TGTGCCAGCAGCGACCTCGGGAGCTATTCACCCCTCCACTTT.